Below, 31 T cell receptor beta chains from the same sample are listed, as sequenced in a study of blood T cell repertoires in COVID-19. This table comes from immunoSEQ multiplex PCR, and its TCRdb copy is limited to in-frame clones, with some not included. The sample shows 200,000 to 250,000 clones, over 80% of them seen only once. The specimen was peripheral blood. The source is a man between 25 and 39 years old with COVID-19, enrolled during active disease.

This clone was observed at least ten times. V and J are TRBV5-6 and TRBJ2-7, with TRBD2 identical over 8 bases. Germline CDR1 SGHDT, CDR2 YYEEEE. The CDR3 covers 15 residues. V lost 4 bases to trimming and J lost 3 bases; unmatched junction nucleotides: 9. CDR3: CASSPAGLGGYEQYF. CDR3 coding DNA: TGTGCCAGCAGCCCGGCGGGACTAGGAGGCTACGAGCAGTACTTC.

The chain is built from TRBV30 and TRBJ1-6; maybe TRBD1 (6 bases). CDR3 length equals 14 residues. Trimming cost V 0 bases and J 10 bases, with 13 bases left between them. Per germline, CDR1 GTSNPN and CDR2 SVGIG (reference sequence). The CDR3 DNA follows: TGTGCCTGGAGTGTCCAGGACAGTTTATCACCCCTCCACTTT. The encoded protein is CAWSVQDSLSPLHF.

The chain carries TRBV15 and TRBJ1-4; D gene ambiguous. Germline CDR1 and CDR2: LNHNV and YYDKDF (reference sequence). The V and J ends lost 2 bases and 1 base respectively, with 14 bases between them. The CDR3 sequence is 17 residues long. CDR3 in DNA: TGTGCCACCAGCAGATATAGTCTCCCTGTAACTAATGAAAAACTGTTTTTT. This encodes CATSRYSLPVTNEKLFF. Drawing the rest from reference TRBV15 and TRBJ1-4, the complete variable domain is DAMVIQNPRYQVTQFGKPVTLSCSQTLNHNVMYWYQQKSSQAPKLLFHYYDKDFNNEADTPDNFQSRRPNTSFCFLDIRSPGLGDTAMYLCATSRYSLPVTNEKLFFGSGTQLSVL.

The V call is TRBV5-4, the J call TRBJ1-2; a possible D gene is TRBD1 (5 bases). Germline assignment: CDR1 SGHNT and CDR2 YYREEE (reference sequence). V was trimmed by 0 bases and J by 2 bases, leaving 11 bases between them. The CDR3 length is 15 residues. The CDR3 sequence: CASSLGDSRNYGYTF. CDR3 DNA: TGTGCCAGCAGCTTGGGAGACAGCCGCAACTATGGCTACACCTTC.

The chain is built from TRBV24-1 and TRBJ2-4; TRBD2 agrees at 12 bases. V shed 4 bases, J shed 5 bases, and the junction held 8 bases outside the gene matches. There are 17 residues in the CDR3. Germline V gene lookup returns CDR1 KGHDR and CDR2 SFDVKD. The CDR3 nucleotides are TGTGCCACCAGTGACAGCCTAGCGGGAGGGTCCCAAAACATTCAGTACTTC. It specifies CATSDSLAGGSQNIQYF.

This rearrangement joins TRBV5-1 to TRBJ2-2; D may be TRBD1 (5 bases). The CDR3 is 14 residues long. V was trimmed by 6 bases and J by 2 bases, leaving 11 bases between them. CDR1 SGHRS and CDR2 YFSETQ come from the germline V gene. CDR3 loop: CASTSQGNTGELFF. The DNA for the CDR3 is TGCGCCAGCACCTCGCAGGGCAACACCGGGGAGCTGTTTTTT.

This clone was found once. The chain links TRBV7-2 to TRBJ2-7; 8 bases are shared with TRBD1. The junction had 7 bases not matched to a gene; V was cut back by 5 bases and J by 4 bases. CDR3 length: 14 amino acids. Germline lookup yields CDR1 SGHTA and CDR2 FQGNSA. The DNA of the CDR3 is TGTGCCAGCAGCGTTACAGGGGGAGGATACGAGCAGTACTTC. It is translated as CASSVTGGGYEQYF.

The chain uses TRBV19 and TRBJ1-1, with TRBD1 identical over 8 bases. Germline CDR1 reads LNHDA; CDR2 reads SQIVND (reference sequence). V lost 5 bases to trimming and J lost 7 bases; unmatched junction nucleotides: 9. There are 14 residues in the CDR3. CDR3 in amino acids: CASSVPDRAGEAFF. CDR3 DNA sequence: TGTGCCAGTAGTGTGCCGGACAGGGCCGGTGAAGCTTTCTTT.

The chain has TRBV29-1 and TRBJ2-1, with D possibly TRBD1 on 6 matching bases. Germline values: CDR1 SQVTM, CDR2 ANQGSEA. V was pared by 7 bases and J by 8 bases, with 15 bases between. This CDR3 has 12 amino acids. The CDR3, as DNA: TGCAGCGGATGGGGGCGAGGGGATGAGCAGTTCTTC. Translated: CSGWGRGDEQFF.

The chain combines TRBV28 with TRBJ2-4; the match to TRBD2 covers 9 bases. V gave up 3 bases and J gave up 8 bases; unmatched junction bases: 8. This CDR3 is 15 amino acids long. Germline V lookup: CDR1 MDHEN, CDR2 SYDVKM. The CDR3 protein is CASSLGLARGDIQYF. In DNA form, the CDR3 reads TGTGCCAGCAGTTTGGGACTAGCCAGGGGGGACATTCAGTACTTC.

The gene calls are TRBV18 and TRBJ1-1, with D possibly matching TRBD1 (6 bases). Germline assignment: CDR1 KGHSH and CDR2 LQKENI. CDR3 length: 15 amino acids. V lost 3 bases to trimming and J lost 0 bases, with 11 bases between them. The CDR3 here is CASSPGQLLNTEAFF. The CDR3 DNA sequence: TGTGCCAGCTCACCCGGACAGTTACTGAACACTGAAGCTTTCTTT.

The chain couples TRBV5-1 to TRBJ1-5; 7 bases line up with TRBD1. The CDR3 loop spans 14 amino acids. Germline-derived CDR1 and CDR2 are SGHRS and YFSETQ. J gave up 7 bases and V 2 bases, and 6 bases lay outside the gene matches. CDR3 residues: CASSFGTGEQPQHF. CDR3 nucleotide sequence: TGCGCCAGCAGCTTCGGCACAGGGGAACAGCCCCAGCATTTT.

This rearrangement joins TRBV5-1 to TRBJ1-1; D remains unclear. V shed 0 bases and J shed 6 bases, with 15 bases lying between them. Germline assignment: CDR1 SGHRS and CDR2 YFSETQ. This CDR3 contains 15 residues. The CDR3 region is CASSLGDWSVPEAFF. CDR3 in DNA: TGCGCCAGCAGCTTGGGAGATTGGTCGGTCCCTGAAGCTTTCTTT.

This clone was seen a single time. This chain uses TRBV15 with TRBJ2-3; 10 bases map to TRBD2. The V and J ends lost 5 bases and 5 bases, in that order; junction bases with no gene match: 4. Germline V gives CDR1 LNHNV, CDR2 YYDKDF (reference sequence). The CDR3 extends over 14 amino acids. CDR3 in DNA: TGTGCCACCAGCGGTCGACTAGCGGGAGATACGCAGTATTTT. Translation gives CATSGRLAGDTQYF.

This chain uses TRBV10-3 with TRBJ2-7; 10 bases align to TRBD1. Germline CDR1 reads ENHRY; CDR2 reads SYGVKD. The V gene end was trimmed by 10 bases and the J gene end by 4 bases; junction bases not matched to a gene: 7. This CDR3 has 13 residues. This CDR3 is CATSGTGEYEQYF. CDR3 nucleotide sequence: TGTGCCACCTCCGGGACAGGGGAGTACGAGCAGTACTTC.

This chain connects TRBV3-1 (or the pseudogene TRBV3-2) to TRBJ1-1; 8 bases match TRBD1. V lost 2 bases, J lost 4 bases, and 6 bases stayed unmatched. The germline V gene has CDR1 LGHDT and CDR2 YNNKEL (reference sequence). The CDR3 consists of 15 residues. CDR3 amino acids: CASSQKDREGTEAFF. In nucleotides, the CDR3 is TGTGCCAGCAGCCAAAAGGACAGGGAGGGCACTGAAGCTTTCTTT.

This chain connects TRBV29-1 to TRBJ1-1, with 11 bases fitting TRBD1. The junction had 6 bases not matched to a gene; V was cut back by 7 bases and J by 5 bases. The CDR3 length is 13 residues. Germline CDR1 SQVTM, CDR2 ANQGSEA. The CDR3, as DNA: TGCAGCGCCGGACAGGGGGCGCTTACTGAAGCTTTCTTT. Protein: CSAGQGALTEAFF.

The V call is TRBV19, the J call TRBJ1-2; perhaps TRBD1 as D (6 bases). CDR3 length: 15 amino acids. Germline assignment: CDR1 LNHDA and CDR2 SQIVND (reference sequence). The V and J ends lost 2 bases and 4 bases respectively, with 14 bases between them. The CDR3 spells CASSISGAESYGYTF. In DNA form, the CDR3 reads TGTGCCAGTAGTATATCAGGGGCGGAGAGCTATGGCTACACCTTC.

The gene calls are TRBV6-5 and TRBJ1-3, with TRBD1 matching 7 bases. The germline CDR1 and CDR2 sequences are MNHEY and SVGAGI. This CDR3 comprises 15 residues. Trimming at V came to 6 bases and at J to 3 bases, leaving 8 bases not matched to a gene. This CDR3 is CASSRLNRGGNTIYF. CDR3 DNA sequence: TGTGCCAGCAGCCGACTTAACAGGGGTGGAAACACCATATATTTT.

The chain has TRBV12-3 or TRBV12-4 and TRBJ1-1; D is uncertain. Trimming removed 6 bases from V and 4 bases from J, with 12 bases in between. The CDR3 runs 13 residues. The DNA for the CDR3 is TGTGCCAGCAGCCCCCCACGGGTCACTGAAGCTTTCTTT. This translates into CASSPPRVTEAFF.

The rearrangement links TRBV5-6 to TRBJ2-7; 9 nucleotides match TRBD2. The germline gives CDR1 SGHDT, CDR2 YYEEEE. J gave up 4 bases and V 5 bases, and 7 bases lay outside the gene matches. The CDR3 is 14 amino acids. The CDR3 DNA follows: TGTGCCAGCAGTTGGGGACTAGCAGATTACGAGCAGTACTTC. Encoded protein: CASSWGLADYEQYF.

The CDR3 protein is CASSGGAGAVSSYEQYF. The DNA of the CDR3 is TGTGCCAGCAGTGGTGGGGCAGGGGCGGTTTCCTCCTACGAGCAGTACTTC. The chain employs TRBV13 and TRBJ2-7; D might be TRBD1 (6 bases). The V and J ends lost 6 bases and 0 bases respectively, with 21 bases between them. CDR1 and CDR2 from the germline V gene are PRHDT and FYEKMQ (reference sequence). This CDR3 spans 17 amino acids.

This clone was recorded only once. The CDR3 loop is CASSERGGEQYF. The DNA of the CDR3 is TGTGCCAGCTCAGAAAGGGGGGGCGAGCAGTACTTC. This chain joins TRBV18 and TRBJ2-7; a possible D gene is TRBD2 (7 bases). The CDR3 covers 12 residues. Between the trimmed V and J ends, which lost 5 bases and 6 bases, there was a span of 11 bases. In germline, CDR1 is KGHSH, CDR2 LQKENI. Full variable domain (missing parts from reference TRBV18 and TRBJ2-7): NAGVMQNPRHLVRRRGQEARLRCSPMKGHSHVYWYRQLPEEGLKFMVYLQKENIIDESGMPKERFSAEFPKEGPSILRIQQVVRGDSAAYFCASSERGGEQYFGPGTRLTVT.

This sequence joins TRBV4-3 and TRBJ2-5, with 7 bases identical to TRBD1. This CDR3 is built from 15 residues. J was trimmed by 2 bases and V by 1 base; bases with no gene match: 4. CDR1 and CDR2 (germline): LGHNA, YSLEER. CDR3 sequence (DNA): TGCGCCAGCAGCCAAGTTCTACAGGGGCAAGAGACCCAGTACTTC. Translating it yields CASSQVLQGQETQYF.

V is TRBV18 and J is TRBJ2-2, with a tentative D call TRBD1 (6 bases). The CDR3 sequence is 14 residues long. V gave up 6 bases and J gave up 6 bases, with 14 bases separating them. CDR1 is KGHSH, CDR2 LQKENI, per germline. The CDR3 sequence: CASSSSGVPGELFF. CDR3 nucleotides: TGTGCCAGCTCGTCTTCAGGGGTCCCCGGGGAGCTGTTTTTT.

This chain links TRBV18 with TRBJ1-1, with TRBD1 matching over 7 bases. The germline CDR1 and CDR2 sequences are KGHSH and LQKENI. J was trimmed by 1 base and V by 0 bases; bases with no gene match: 5. The CDR3 runs 16 residues. Here the CDR3 DNA reads TGTGCCAGCTCACCACCGGTTAGACAGGGGAACACTGAAGCTTTCTTT. It codes for CASSPPVRQGNTEAFF.

Here the CDR3 reads CASTWDRGLSNQPQHF. The CDR3 DNA sequence: TGTGCCAGCACCTGGGACAGGGGGCTGAGCAATCAGCCCCAGCATTTT. The V call is TRBV2, the J call TRBJ1-5, with TRBD1 matching over 12 bases. The CDR3 runs 16 residues. V was clipped by 7 bases and J by 1 base; unmatched bases: 5. Per germline, CDR1 SNHLY and CDR2 FYNNEI.

This chain uses TRBV19 with TRBJ2-7, with 12 bases aligning to TRBD2. The CDR3 covers 14 residues. Germline values: CDR1 LNHDA, CDR2 SQIVND (reference sequence). V lost 3 bases, J lost 5 bases, and 2 bases stayed unmatched. The DNA of the CDR3 is TGTGCCAGTAGTATTCTAGCGGGAGGGAACGAGCAGTACTTC. As protein: CASSILAGGNEQYF.

V is TRBV7-2 and J is TRBJ2-7, with 10 bases aligning to TRBD2. The germline gives CDR1 SGHTA, CDR2 FQGNSA. The CDR3 spans 15 residues. V trimming: 2 bases; J trimming: 3 bases; junction bases outside the gene matches: 4. CDR3 residues: CASSLTVAGGYEQYF. In DNA, the CDR3 is TGTGCCAGCAGCTTAACGGTAGCGGGGGGCTACGAGCAGTACTTC.

The chain is built from TRBV9 and TRBJ2-2; D is uncertain. CDR1 and CDR2 from the germline V gene are SGDLS and YYNGEE. The CDR3 length is 16 residues. V was shortened by 0 bases and J by 1 base, with 10 bases between the two germline ends. The CDR3 here is CASSVGATQNTGELFF. CDR3 DNA: TGTGCCAGCAGCGTAGGGGCCACCCAGAACACCGGGGAGCTGTTTTTT.

The rearrangement links TRBV9 to TRBJ1-4; 10 bases align to TRBD1. The V and J ends lost 1 base and 7 bases, in that order; junction bases with no gene match: 7. The CDR3 loop spans 16 amino acids. Germline V gene data show CDR1 as SGDLS and CDR2 as YYNGEE. CDR3 DNA: TGTGCCAGCAGCGTAAGCCCGGACAGGGGGGGTGAAAAACTGTTTTTT. Protein sequence: CASSVSPDRGGEKLFF.